This TCR beta chain appears in the sequencing data of a study of blood T cell repertoires in COVID-19. Germline values: CDR1 SEHNR, CDR2 FQNEAQ (reference sequence). CDR3 length: 12 amino acids. V lost 6 bases and J lost 6; bases outside the gene matches: 4. As handled by the study authors: Estimates of nucleated cell counts were drawn from the amplification of reference gene primers. Measured with immunoSEQ multiplex PCR; TCRdb has only the in-frame clones, and not every one. That table furnishes V, J and clone size, whereas the DNA furnished D and trimming. Of fewer than 200,000 clones in the sample, over 70% were seen once.

This sequence originates from a woman aged 65 to 85 who had recovered from COVID-19. The chain recombines TRBV7-9 with TRBJ2-7, with TRBD1 matching 8 bases. The sequencing input was peripheral blood. The CDR3 coding sequence is TGTGCCAGCAGGCCGACAGGGGCCGAGCAGTACTTC. Residues: CASRPTGAEQYF.